This T cell receptor beta chain was sequenced during a study of control samples from healthy donors and cancer patients. TCRdb's copy holds only in-frame clones and misses some; the assay was immunoSEQ multiplex PCR. Among over 150,000 clones, 95% to 96% were seen once, and the ten largest hold 0.95% to 1.1%. The sequenced material came from blood. This receptor was identified in a woman in her 30s in good health.

CDR3 bases: TGTGCCAGCATCTCAGGGACAGCCTATGGCTACACCTTC. Protein: CASISGTAYGYTF. V and J are TRBV5-6 and TRBJ1-2; TRBD1 matches at 7 bases. CDR1 is SGHDT and CDR2 is YYEEEE in the germline V gene. The CDR3 has 13 amino acids. V was clipped by 6 bases and J by 4 bases; unmatched bases: 6.